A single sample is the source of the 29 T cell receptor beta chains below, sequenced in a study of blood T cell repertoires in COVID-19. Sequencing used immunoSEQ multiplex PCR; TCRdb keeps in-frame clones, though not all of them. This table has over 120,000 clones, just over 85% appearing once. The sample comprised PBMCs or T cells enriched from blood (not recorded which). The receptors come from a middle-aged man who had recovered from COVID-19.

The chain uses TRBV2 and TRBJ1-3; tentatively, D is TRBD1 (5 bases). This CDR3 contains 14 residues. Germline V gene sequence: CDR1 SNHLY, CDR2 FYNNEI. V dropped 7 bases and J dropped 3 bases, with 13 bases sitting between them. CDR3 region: CASTGGVIGNTIYF. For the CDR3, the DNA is TGTGCCAGCACCGGAGGGGTGATTGGAAACACCATATATTTT.

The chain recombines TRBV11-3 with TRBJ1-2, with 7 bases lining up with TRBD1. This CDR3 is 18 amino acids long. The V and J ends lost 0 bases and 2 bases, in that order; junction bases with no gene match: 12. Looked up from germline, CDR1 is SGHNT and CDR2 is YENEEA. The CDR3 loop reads CASSLEEIDRVGNYGYTF. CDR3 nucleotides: TGTGCCAGCAGCTTAGAGGAGATTGACAGGGTAGGAAACTATGGCTACACCTTC.

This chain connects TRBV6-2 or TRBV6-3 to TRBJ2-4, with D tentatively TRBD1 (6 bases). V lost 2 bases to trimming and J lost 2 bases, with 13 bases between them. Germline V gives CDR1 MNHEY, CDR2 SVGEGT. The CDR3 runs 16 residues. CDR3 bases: TGTGCCAGCAGTTACCGCCCAGGGGTAACCAAAAACATTCAGTACTTC. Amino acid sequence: CASSYRPGVTKNIQYF.

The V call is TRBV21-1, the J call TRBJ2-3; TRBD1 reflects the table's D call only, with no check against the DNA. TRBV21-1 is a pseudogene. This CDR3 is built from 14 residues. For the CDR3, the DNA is TGTGCCAGCAGCTTCGAGACAGGGATGGATACGCAGTATTTT. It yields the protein CASSFETGMDTQYF.

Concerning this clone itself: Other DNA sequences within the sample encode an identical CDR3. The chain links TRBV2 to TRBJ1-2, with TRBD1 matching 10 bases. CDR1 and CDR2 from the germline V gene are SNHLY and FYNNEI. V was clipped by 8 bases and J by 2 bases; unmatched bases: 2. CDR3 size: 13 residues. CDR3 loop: CASRGQGNYGYTF. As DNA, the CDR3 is TGTGCCAGCCGGGGACAGGGGAACTATGGCTACACCTTC.

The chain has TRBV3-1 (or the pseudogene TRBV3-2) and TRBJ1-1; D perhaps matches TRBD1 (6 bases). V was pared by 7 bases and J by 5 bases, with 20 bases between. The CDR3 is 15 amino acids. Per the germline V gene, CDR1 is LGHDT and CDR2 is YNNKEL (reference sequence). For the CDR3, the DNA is TGTGCCAGCACCCTCGGACGGGGGGCTAGGACTGAAGCTTTCTTT. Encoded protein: CASTLGRGARTEAFF.

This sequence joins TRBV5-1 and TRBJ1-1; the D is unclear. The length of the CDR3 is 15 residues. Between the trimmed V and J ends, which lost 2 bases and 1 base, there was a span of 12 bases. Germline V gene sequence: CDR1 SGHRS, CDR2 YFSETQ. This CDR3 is CASSLFTVENTEAFF. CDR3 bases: TGCGCCAGCAGCTTATTCACAGTTGAGAACACTGAAGCTTTCTTT.

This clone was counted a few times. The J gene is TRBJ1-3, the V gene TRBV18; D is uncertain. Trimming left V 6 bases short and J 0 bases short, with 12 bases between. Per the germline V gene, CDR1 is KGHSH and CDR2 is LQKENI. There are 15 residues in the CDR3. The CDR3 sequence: CASSPIDYSGNTIYF. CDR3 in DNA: TGTGCCAGCTCGCCCATAGACTACTCTGGAAACACCATATATTTT.

The DNA of the CDR3 is TGTGCCAGCAGTGGCAGACAGGTCAATCAGCCCCAGCATTTT. Its translation: CASSGRQVNQPQHF. The chain combines TRBV2 with TRBJ1-5; possibly TRBD1 for D (6 bases). The ends were cut back, 4 bases at V and 3 bases at J, with 10 bases in the middle. The CDR3 has 14 residues. Germline V gene lookup returns CDR1 SNHLY and CDR2 FYNNEI.

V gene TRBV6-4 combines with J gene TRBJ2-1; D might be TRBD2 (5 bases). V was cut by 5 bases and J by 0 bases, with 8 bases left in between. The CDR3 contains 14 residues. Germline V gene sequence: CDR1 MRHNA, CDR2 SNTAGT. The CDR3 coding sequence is TGTGCCAGCAGTAGGGAGAGCTCCTACAATGAGCAGTTCTTC. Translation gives CASSRESSYNEQFF.

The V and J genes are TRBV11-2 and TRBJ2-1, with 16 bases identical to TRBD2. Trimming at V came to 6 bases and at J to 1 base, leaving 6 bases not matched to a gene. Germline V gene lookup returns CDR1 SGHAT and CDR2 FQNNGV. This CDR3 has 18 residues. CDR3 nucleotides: TGTGCCAGCAGTTCGGGACTAGCGGGAGGGGGGTCCTACAATGAGCAGTTCTTC. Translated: CASSSGLAGGGSYNEQFF.

CDR3 loop: CASSQGEGELQLQETQYF. The CDR3 region has the DNA TGTGCCAGCAGCCAAGGAGAGGGAGAGCTCCAACTACAAGAGACCCAGTACTTC. The V call is TRBV3-1 (or the pseudogene TRBV3-2), the J call TRBJ2-5, with D maybe TRBD2 (5 bases). V dropped 1 base and J dropped 2 bases, with 20 bases sitting between them. This CDR3 has 18 residues. CDR1 and CDR2 (germline): LGHDT, YNNKEL (reference sequence).

The CDR3 loop is CASSPGQGVANEQFF. Here the CDR3 DNA reads TGTGCCAGCAGCCCGGGACAGGGGGTCGCCAATGAGCAGTTCTTC. The chain links TRBV7-2 to TRBJ2-1; TRBD1 matches 11 bases. Germline CDR1 and CDR2: SGHTA and FQGNSA. The CDR3 loop spans 15 amino acids. Trimming cost V 5 bases and J 6 bases; bases outside gene matches: 6.

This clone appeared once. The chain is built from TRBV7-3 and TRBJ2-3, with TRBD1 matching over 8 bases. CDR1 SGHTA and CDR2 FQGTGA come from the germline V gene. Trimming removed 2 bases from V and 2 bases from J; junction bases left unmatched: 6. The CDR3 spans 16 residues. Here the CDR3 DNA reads TGTGCCAGCAGCTTAGCCGGGACAGGCCTCACAGATACGCAGTATTTT. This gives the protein CASSLAGTGLTDTQYF.

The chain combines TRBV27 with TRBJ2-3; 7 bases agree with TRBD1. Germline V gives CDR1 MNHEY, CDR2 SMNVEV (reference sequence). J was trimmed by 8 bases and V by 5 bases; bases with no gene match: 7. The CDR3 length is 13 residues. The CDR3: CASSGTEAPTQYF. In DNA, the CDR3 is TGTGCCAGCAGTGGGACAGAAGCGCCTACGCAGTATTTT.

The DNA of the CDR3 is TGCGCCAGCAGCTTGGTAACGGGGGATTCACCCCTCCACTTT. Its translation: CASSLVTGDSPLHF. This chain joins TRBV5-1 and TRBJ1-6; possible D gene TRBD1, 5 bases. Trimming took off 0 bases at V and 8 bases at J, with 9 bases between the two ends. CDR3 length: 14 residues. Per the germline V gene, CDR1 is SGHRS and CDR2 is YFSETQ.

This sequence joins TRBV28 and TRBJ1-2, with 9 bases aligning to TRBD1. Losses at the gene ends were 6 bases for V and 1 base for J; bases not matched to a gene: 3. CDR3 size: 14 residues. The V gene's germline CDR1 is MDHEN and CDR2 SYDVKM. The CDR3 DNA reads TGTGCCAGCAGCGGACAGGGGATTAACTATGGCTACACCTTC. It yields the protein CASSGQGINYGYTF.

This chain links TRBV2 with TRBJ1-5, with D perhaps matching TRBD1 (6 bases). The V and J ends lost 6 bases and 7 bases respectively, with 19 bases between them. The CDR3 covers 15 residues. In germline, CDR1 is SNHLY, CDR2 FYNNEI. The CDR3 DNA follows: TGTGCCAGCAGGGAGGGGGGGACCAGGCTACAGCCCCAGCATTTT. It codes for CASREGGTRLQPQHF.

In DNA form, the CDR3 reads TGTGCCAGCAGCTTAACGCCTAGCGGGAGGGCCAGAGGAGGTGAGCAGTTCTTC. Translation: CASSLTPSGRARGGEQFF. J is TRBJ2-1 and V is TRBV7-3; TRBD2 agrees at 12 bases. The junction had 12 bases not matched to a gene; V was cut back by 0 bases and J by 9 bases. Germline CDR1 reads SGHTA; CDR2 reads FQGTGA. The CDR3 length is 18 residues.

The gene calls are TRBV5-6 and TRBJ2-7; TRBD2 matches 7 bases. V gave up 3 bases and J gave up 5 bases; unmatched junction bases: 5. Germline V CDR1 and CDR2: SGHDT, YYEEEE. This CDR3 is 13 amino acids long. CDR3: CASSWGLIDEQYF. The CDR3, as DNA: TGTGCCAGCAGCTGGGGACTAATTGACGAGCAGTACTTC.

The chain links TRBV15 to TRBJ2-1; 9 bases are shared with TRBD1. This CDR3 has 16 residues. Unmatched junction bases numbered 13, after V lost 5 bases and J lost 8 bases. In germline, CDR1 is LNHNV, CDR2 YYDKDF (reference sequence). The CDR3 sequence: CATSGKSGTGSHEQFF. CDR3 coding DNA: TGTGCCACCAGCGGGAAGTCCGGGACAGGGTCACATGAGCAGTTCTTC.

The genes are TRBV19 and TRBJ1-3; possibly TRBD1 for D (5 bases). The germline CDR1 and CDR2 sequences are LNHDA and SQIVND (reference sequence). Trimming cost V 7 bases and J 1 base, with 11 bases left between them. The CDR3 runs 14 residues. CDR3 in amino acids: CASIGGWSGNTIYF. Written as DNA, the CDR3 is TGTGCCAGTATCGGGGGATGGTCTGGAAACACCATATATTTT.

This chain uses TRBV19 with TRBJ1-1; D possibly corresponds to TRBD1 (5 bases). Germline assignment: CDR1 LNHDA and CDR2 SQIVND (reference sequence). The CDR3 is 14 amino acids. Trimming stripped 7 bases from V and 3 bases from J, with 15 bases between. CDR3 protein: CASKFHRRDTEAFF. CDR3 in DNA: TGTGCCAGTAAATTTCACAGGAGGGACACTGAAGCTTTCTTT.

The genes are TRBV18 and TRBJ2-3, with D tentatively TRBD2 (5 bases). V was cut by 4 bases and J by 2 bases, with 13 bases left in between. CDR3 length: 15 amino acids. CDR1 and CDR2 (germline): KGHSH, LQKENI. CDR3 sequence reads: CASSRVRGNTDTQYF. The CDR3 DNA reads TGTGCCAGCTCACGGGTTAGAGGGAACACAGATACGCAGTATTTT.

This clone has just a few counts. The CDR3 bases are TGTGCCAGTACCGCCTTCTCTTCAGCGGGGGAGCTGTTTTTT. This codes for CASTAFSSAGELFF. This chain links TRBV19 with TRBJ2-2, with no clear D. CDR1 and CDR2 from the germline V gene are LNHDA and SQIVND (reference sequence). There are 14 residues in the CDR3. The V end was cut by 7 bases, the J end by 8 bases, with 17 bases between.

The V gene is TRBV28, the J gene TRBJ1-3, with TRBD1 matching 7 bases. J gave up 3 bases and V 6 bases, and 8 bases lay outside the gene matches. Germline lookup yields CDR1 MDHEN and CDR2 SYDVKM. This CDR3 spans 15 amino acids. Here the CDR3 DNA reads TGTGCCAGCAGCCCTGACAGGGTGGGTGGAAACACCATATATTTT. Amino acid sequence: CASSPDRVGGNTIYF.

In DNA, the CDR3 is TGTGCCAGCAGTTTTGACAACTCTCAGCCCCAGCATTTT. Protein product: CASSFDNSQPQHF. J is TRBJ1-5 and V is TRBV28; no clear D gene. Deletions cut 3 bases from V and 6 bases from J, with 9 bases between. This CDR3 has 13 residues. Germline V gene lookup returns CDR1 MDHEN and CDR2 SYDVKM.

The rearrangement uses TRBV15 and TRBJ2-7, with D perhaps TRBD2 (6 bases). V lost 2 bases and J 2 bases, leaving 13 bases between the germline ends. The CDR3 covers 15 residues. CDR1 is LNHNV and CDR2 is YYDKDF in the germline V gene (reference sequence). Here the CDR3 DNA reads TGTGCCACCAGCAGACGGGGGACCGCTACCTACGAGCAGTACTTC. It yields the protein CATSRRGTATYEQYF. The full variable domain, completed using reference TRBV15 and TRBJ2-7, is DAMVIQNPRYQVTQFGKPVTLSCSQTLNHNVMYWYQQKSSQAPKLLFHYYDKDFNNEADTPDNFQSRRPNTSFCFLDIRSPGLGDTAMYLCATSRRGTATYEQYFGPGTRLTVT.

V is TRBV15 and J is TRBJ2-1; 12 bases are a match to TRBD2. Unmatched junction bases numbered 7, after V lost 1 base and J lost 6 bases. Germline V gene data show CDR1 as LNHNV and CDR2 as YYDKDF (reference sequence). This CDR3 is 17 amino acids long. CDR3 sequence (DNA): TGTGCCACCAGCAGAGGGAGACTAGCGGGAGAGGGCAATGAGCAGTTCTTC. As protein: CATSRGRLAGEGNEQFF. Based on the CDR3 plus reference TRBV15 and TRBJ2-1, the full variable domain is DAMVIQNPRYQVTQFGKPVTLSCSQTLNHNVMYWYQQKSSQAPKLLFHYYDKDFNNEADTPDNFQSRRPNTSFCFLDIRSPGLGDTAMYLCATSRGRLAGEGNEQFFGPGTRLTVL.